This T cell receptor (beta chain) was profiled in a study of regulatory T cells in long-lasting Graves disease. About the study: The study counted Graves' disease as persistent given over 5 years of antithyroid drugs and positive TSH receptor antibodies.

Arm-PCR of CDR3 regions with iRepertoire HTBI primers generated TCR beta libraries. TCRdb called the multiplex PCR reads again in MiXCR, with one record for every CDR3 protein. The sample holds hundreds of thousands of distinct CDR3 sequences, about 32% seen once. Time point denoted: persistent/refractory GD, antithyroid drugs over 5 years with positive TRAb. Extracted PBMC RNA gave rise to the TCR library. This TCR came from a female donor with Graves disease. The sequencing used peripheral blood mononuclear cells (PBMCs), collected when the disease was refractory, from a patient treated with antithyroid drugs.

This CDR3 reads CANRDRKDYEQYF. In DNA, the CDR3 is TGTGCCAATCGGGACAGGAAAGACTACGAGCAGTACTTC. The chain recombines TRBV19 with TRBJ2-7; 8 nucleotides line up with TRBD1. The CDR3 is 13 amino acids. V trimming: 10 bases; J trimming: 3 bases; junction bases outside the gene matches: 8. From germline, CDR1 is LNHDA and CDR2 SQIVND (reference sequence). The entire variable domain, with the rest obtained from reference TRBV19 and TRBJ2-7, is as follows: DGGITQSPKYLFRKEGQNVTLSCEQNLNHDAMYWYRQDPGQGLRLIYYSQIVNDFQKGDIAEGYSVSREKKESFPLTVTSAQKNPTAFYLCANRDRKDYEQYFGPGTRLTVT.